These 23 T cell receptor beta chains came from one sample sequenced in a study of control samples from healthy donors and cancer patients. Sequencing used immunoSEQ multiplex PCR; TCRdb keeps in-frame clones, though not all of them. Of 150,000 to 200,000 clones listed, around 95% are singletons. The sequencing sample was made of blood. These receptors all come from a woman aged 55 to 70 in good health.

V usage is TRBV29-1 and J usage is TRBJ1-5; D is possibly TRBD1 (5 bases). Germline V gives CDR1 SQVTM, CDR2 ANQGSEA. The CDR3 extends over 15 amino acids. Trimming took 5 bases from V and 5 from J, leaving 19 bases between them. CDR3 loop: CSVSRGGGADQPQHF. Here the CDR3 DNA reads TGCAGCGTTTCTCGAGGCGGGGGAGCCGATCAGCCCCAGCATTTT.

A remark on this clone: At the DNA level, this CDR3 is encoded by other sequences in the same sample as well. The V call is TRBV18, the J call TRBJ2-3; no firm D call. V was pared by 0 bases and J by 1 base, with 8 bases between. The CDR3 contains 15 residues. Germline V gene lookup returns CDR1 KGHSH and CDR2 LQKENI. The CDR3 spells CASSPPTGGTDTQYF. CDR3 nucleotides: TGTGCCAGCTCACCACCTACTGGGGGCACAGATACGCAGTATTTT. Supplemented by reference TRBV18 and TRBJ2-3, the full variable domain reads NAGVMQNPRHLVRRRGQEARLRCSPMKGHSHVYWYRQLPEEGLKFMVYLQKENIIDESGMPKERFSAEFPKEGPSILRIQQVVRGDSAAYFCASSPPTGGTDTQYFGPGTRLTVL.

V is TRBV18 and J is TRBJ1-2; D remains ambiguous. CDR3 length: 13 amino acids. Germline V CDR1 and CDR2: KGHSH, LQKENI. Trimming stripped 3 bases from V and 3 bases from J, with 8 bases between. CDR3 in amino acids: CASSPGPDYGYTF. In nucleotides, the CDR3 is TGTGCCAGCTCACCTGGGCCTGACTATGGCTACACCTTC. Drawing the rest from reference TRBV18 and TRBJ1-2, the complete variable domain is NAGVMQNPRHLVRRRGQEARLRCSPMKGHSHVYWYRQLPEEGLKFMVYLQKENIIDESGMPKERFSAEFPKEGPSILRIQQVVRGDSAAYFCASSPGPDYGYTFGSGTRLTVV.

The rearrangement joins TRBV9 to TRBJ2-1, with D tentatively TRBD2 (5 bases). The CDR3 totals 14 residues. Deletions cut 2 bases from V and 5 bases from J, with 11 bases between. Germline V gene data show CDR1 as SGDLS and CDR2 as YYNGEE. The CDR3 region is CASSVPGLDNEQFF. CDR3 nucleotides: TGTGCCAGCAGCGTTCCCGGACTGGACAATGAGCAGTTCTTC.

The rearrangement links TRBV5-1 to TRBJ1-6; possible D gene TRBD1, 5 bases. The length of the CDR3 is 15 residues. CDR1 is SGHRS and CDR2 is YFSETQ in the germline V gene. V was pared by 3 bases and J by 6 bases, with 13 bases between. CDR3 DNA sequence: TGCGCCAGCAGCTGGGGGTCGGGAGGTAATTCACCCCTCCACTTT. Encoded protein: CASSWGSGGNSPLHF.

CDR3 nucleotides: TGTGCCAGCAGTTCAGGGGGCGCCGGTTCCTACGAGCAGTACTTC. Encoded protein: CASSSGGAGSYEQYF. V gene TRBV6-5 combines with J gene TRBJ2-7; 8 bases align to TRBD1. The CDR3 loop spans 15 amino acids. Trimming at V came to 4 bases and at J to 1 base, leaving 6 bases not matched to a gene. CDR1 is MNHEY, CDR2 SVGAGI, per germline.

The chain recombines TRBV7-2 with TRBJ2-1; weak D call: TRBD1 (6 bases). Germline CDR1 and CDR2: SGHTA and FQGNSA. The CDR3 is 11 residues long. The V gene lost 5 bases and the J gene lost 13 bases, with 12 bases spanning the gap. This CDR3 reads CASSPDSVQFF. CDR3 nucleotides: TGTGCCAGCAGCCCGGACAGCGTACAGTTCTTC.

V and J are TRBV10-3 and TRBJ1-4, with TRBD1 matching 10 bases. The CDR3 runs to 14 residues. The germline CDR1 and CDR2 sequences are ENHRY and SYGVKD. V lost 3 bases to trimming and J lost 7 bases; unmatched junction nucleotides: 2. The CDR3 region is CAISDGTGVEKLFF. In DNA form, the CDR3 reads TGTGCCATCAGTGACGGGACAGGGGTTGAAAAACTGTTTTTT.

This sequence joins TRBV5-5 and TRBJ2-5; TRBD1 is a possible D gene (5 bases). Germline V CDR1 and CDR2: SGHKS, YYEKEE (reference sequence). Trimming pared 4 bases from V and 4 bases from J, leaving 20 bases between. The CDR3 is 16 amino acids. The CDR3 loop reads CASSTDKGVWVETQYF. The CDR3 DNA is TGTGCCAGCAGCACGGACAAGGGCGTCTGGGTAGAGACCCAGTACTTC.

The genes are TRBV4-3 and TRBJ1-3, with D hard to call. The germline V and J ends were trimmed by 4 bases and 2 bases, with 9 bases remaining between them. Per the germline V gene, CDR1 is LGHNA and CDR2 is YSLEER. The CDR3 runs 14 residues. The CDR3 reads CASSRGDPGNTIYF. CDR3 coding DNA: TGCGCCAGCAGCCGCGGGGATCCTGGAAACACCATATATTTT.

In regard to this clone: The sample has other DNA sequences that encode this CDR3 too. The V call is TRBV12-3 or TRBV12-4, the J call TRBJ1-5; D may be TRBD1 (6 bases). The CDR3 loop spans 13 amino acids. Between the trimmed V and J ends, which lost 5 bases and 5 bases, there was a span of 10 bases. The CDR3 loop reads CASSLAGDQPQHF. The DNA of the CDR3 is TGTGCCAGCAGTCTGGCAGGGGATCAGCCCCAGCATTTT.

The chain couples TRBV20-1 to TRBJ2-3; no clear D gene. Trimming took 3 bases from V and 6 from J, leaving 4 bases between them. The CDR3 has 10 residues. The germline gives CDR1 DFQATT, CDR2 SNEGSKA (reference sequence). The CDR3 loop reads CSASRDTQYF. Written as DNA, the CDR3 is TGCAGTGCTAGTAGGGATACGCAGTATTTT.

This clone appeared once. The junction departs from the called germline gene at one end, perhaps through a read error. The rearrangement links TRBV3-1 (or the pseudogene TRBV3-2) to TRBJ2-3; no reliable D call. Per the germline V gene, CDR1 is LGHDT and CDR2 is YNNKEL (reference sequence). The CDR3 length is 12 residues. CDR3 loop: CASSQQADTQYF. The CDR3 bases are TGTGCCAGCAGCCAACAAGCAGACACGCAGTATTTT.

The chain joins TRBV7-2 to TRBJ2-3; the match to TRBD2 covers 14 bases. The germline gives CDR1 SGHTA, CDR2 FQGNSA. Trimming at V came to 3 bases and at J to 6 bases, leaving 2 bases not matched to a gene. CDR3 length: 15 residues. CDR3 sequence reads: CASSLGLAGVDTQYF. As DNA, the CDR3 is TGTGCCAGCAGCTTGGGACTAGCGGGGGTGGATACGCAGTATTTT.

The DNA of the CDR3 is TGTGCCAGCTGGACAGGAGAGGGCACTGAAGCTTTCTTT. Translation: CASWTGEGTEAFF. The chain couples TRBV2 to TRBJ1-1; TRBD1 matches 7 bases. In germline, CDR1 is SNHLY, CDR2 FYNNEI. The CDR3 spans 13 residues. J lost 4 bases, V lost 8 bases, and 7 bases had no gene match.

In regard to this clone: At one boundary the junction diverges from the germline segment, which might be a read error. CDR3 nucleotide sequence: TGTGCCCGCAGCGGGGCGGGGGGGCAGAACACCGGGGAGCTGTTTTTT. Translated, it gives CARSGAGGQNTGELFF. The J gene is TRBJ2-2, the V gene TRBV9; TRBD2 agrees at 9 bases. The CDR3 spans 16 residues. The germline V gene has CDR1 SGDLS and CDR2 YYNGEE.

This clone was seen only a few times. The rearrangement uses TRBV20-1 and TRBJ1-5; 9 positions match TRBD1. The trim removed 4 bases at V and 0 bases at J, leaving 7 bases unmatched. Germline-derived CDR1 and CDR2 are DFQATT and SNEGSKA (reference sequence). There are 16 residues in the CDR3. CDR3 sequence (DNA): TGCAGTGCTACTGATCCGGGACAGGGTAGCAATCAGCCCCAGCATTTT. It codes for CSATDPGQGSNQPQHF.

The chain carries TRBV2 and TRBJ2-1; possibly TRBD2 for D (5 bases). CDR1 is SNHLY, CDR2 FYNNEI, per germline. The CDR3 contains 13 residues. The V and J ends lost 9 bases and 5 bases respectively, with 14 bases between them. Here the CDR3 reads CARSGIENNEQFF. Here the CDR3 DNA reads TGTGCCAGATCCGGGATTGAAAACAATGAGCAGTTCTTC. Full variable domain (outside the CDR3, taken from reference TRBV2 and TRBJ2-1): EPEVTQTPSHQVTQMGQEVILRCVPISNHLYFYWYRQILGQKVEFLVSFYNNEISEKSEIFDDQFSVERPDGSNFTLKIRSTKLEDSAMYFCARSGIENNEQFFGPGTRLTVL.

J is TRBJ1-2 and V is TRBV7-2; 10 positions agree with TRBD1. V gave up 5 bases and J gave up 6 bases; unmatched junction bases: 3. This CDR3 region has 13 residues. From germline, CDR1 is SGHTA and CDR2 FQGNSA. CDR3 loop: CASSPGQGNGYTF. The CDR3 DNA is TGTGCCAGCAGCCCGGGACAGGGGAATGGCTACACCTTC.

The chain recombines TRBV18 with TRBJ2-4; TRBD2 matches 9 bases. Germline loops: CDR1 KGHSH, CDR2 LQKENI. The CDR3 is 15 residues long. The trim removed 3 bases at V and 2 bases at J, leaving 2 bases unmatched. The CDR3 nucleotides read TGTGCCAGCTCACCCGGGACTAGCCCCAAAAACATTCAGTACTTC. Translation gives CASSPGTSPKNIQYF. Full variable domain (remainder filled in from reference TRBV18 and TRBJ2-4): NAGVMQNPRHLVRRRGQEARLRCSPMKGHSHVYWYRQLPEEGLKFMVYLQKENIIDESGMPKERFSAEFPKEGPSILRIQQVVRGDSAAYFCASSPGTSPKNIQYFGAGTRLSVL.

V usage is TRBV19 and J usage is TRBJ2-3; D is unclear. Germline V gene lookup returns CDR1 LNHDA and CDR2 SQIVND (reference sequence). V was trimmed by 2 bases and J by 4 bases, leaving 13 bases between them. CDR3 size: 15 residues. CDR3 sequence reads: CASSINLGGPDTQYF. Written as DNA, the CDR3 is TGTGCCAGTAGTATAAACTTAGGTGGACCAGATACGCAGTATTTT.

The chain links TRBV18 to TRBJ2-7; 14 bases align to TRBD2. Per germline, CDR1 KGHSH and CDR2 LQKENI. The CDR3 sequence is 15 residues long. Trimming cost V 1 base and J 7 bases; bases outside gene matches: 3. CDR3 loop: CASSPLGLAGEEQYF. DNA of the CDR3: TGTGCCAGCTCACCACTGGGACTAGCGGGGGAAGAGCAGTACTTC.

The chain couples TRBV11-2 to TRBJ1-5; D remains ambiguous. V shed 0 bases and J shed 6 bases, with 6 bases lying between them. The CDR3 totals 13 residues. The V gene's germline CDR1 is SGHAT and CDR2 FQNNGV. Here the CDR3 DNA reads TGTGCCAGCAGCTTAGATCGTCCTCAGCCCCAGCATTTT. Its translation is CASSLDRPQPQHF.